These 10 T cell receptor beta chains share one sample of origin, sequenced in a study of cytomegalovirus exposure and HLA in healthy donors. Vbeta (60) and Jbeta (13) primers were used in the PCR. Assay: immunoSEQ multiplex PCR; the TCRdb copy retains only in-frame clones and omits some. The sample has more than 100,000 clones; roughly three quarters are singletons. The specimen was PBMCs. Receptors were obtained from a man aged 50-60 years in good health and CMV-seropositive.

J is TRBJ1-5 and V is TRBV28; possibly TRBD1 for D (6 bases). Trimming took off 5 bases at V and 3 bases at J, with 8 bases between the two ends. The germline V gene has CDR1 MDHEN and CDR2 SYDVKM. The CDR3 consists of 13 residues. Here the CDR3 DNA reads TGTGCCAGCAGTGGACAGAACAATCAGCCCCAGCATTTT. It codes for CASSGQNNQPQHF.

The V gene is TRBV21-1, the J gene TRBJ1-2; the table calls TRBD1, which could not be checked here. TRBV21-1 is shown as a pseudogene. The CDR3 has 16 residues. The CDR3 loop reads CASSKLRTGPNYGYTF. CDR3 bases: TGTGCCAGCAGCAAACTTCGGACAGGACCTAACTATGGCTACACCTTC.

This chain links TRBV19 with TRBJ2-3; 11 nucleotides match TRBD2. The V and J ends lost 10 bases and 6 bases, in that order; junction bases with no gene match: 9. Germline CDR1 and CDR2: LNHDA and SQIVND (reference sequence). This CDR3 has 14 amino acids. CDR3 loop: CATTTSGSSDTQYF. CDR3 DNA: TGTGCCACGACAACTAGCGGGAGTTCGGATACGCAGTATTTT.

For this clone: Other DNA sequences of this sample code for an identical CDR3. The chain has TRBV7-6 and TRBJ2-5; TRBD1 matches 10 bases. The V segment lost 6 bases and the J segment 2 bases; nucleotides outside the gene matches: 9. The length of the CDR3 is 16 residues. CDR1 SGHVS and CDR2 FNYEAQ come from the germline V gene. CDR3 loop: CASSLRGQGVQETQYF. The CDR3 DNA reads TGTGCCAGCAGTCTACGAGGACAGGGGGTACAAGAGACCCAGTACTTC.

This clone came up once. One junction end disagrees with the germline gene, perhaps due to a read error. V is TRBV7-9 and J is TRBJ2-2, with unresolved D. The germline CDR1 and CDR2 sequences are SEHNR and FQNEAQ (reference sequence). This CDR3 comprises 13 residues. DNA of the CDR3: TGTTCCAGCAGCTTATCTGTTACCGGGGAGCTGTTTTTT. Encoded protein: CSSSLSVTGELFF.

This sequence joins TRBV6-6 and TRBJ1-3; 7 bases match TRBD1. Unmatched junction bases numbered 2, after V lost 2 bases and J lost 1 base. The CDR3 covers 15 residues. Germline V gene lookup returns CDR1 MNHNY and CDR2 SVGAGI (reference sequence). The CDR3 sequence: CASSYGTVSGNTIYF. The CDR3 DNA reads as TGTGCCAGCAGTTACGGGACAGTATCTGGAAACACCATATATTTT.

The CDR3 region is CASSPRTGPFSYGYTF. The CDR3 bases are TGTGCCAGCAGCCCCCGGACAGGGCCCTTCAGCTATGGCTACACCTTC. The rearrangement joins TRBV7-2 to TRBJ1-2; 8 bases are a match to TRBD1. CDR3 length: 16 residues. The ends lost 5 bases at V and 4 bases at J; junction bases unmatched: 12. Looked up from germline, CDR1 is SGHTA and CDR2 is FQGNSA.

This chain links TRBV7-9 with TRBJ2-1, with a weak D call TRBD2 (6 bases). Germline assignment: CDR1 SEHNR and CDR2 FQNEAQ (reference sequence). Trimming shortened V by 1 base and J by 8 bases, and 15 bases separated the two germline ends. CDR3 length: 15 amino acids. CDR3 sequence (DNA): TGTGCCAGCAGCTTAGGGGGGGTGAGAATCCATGAGCAGTTCTTC. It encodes CASSLGGVRIHEQFF.

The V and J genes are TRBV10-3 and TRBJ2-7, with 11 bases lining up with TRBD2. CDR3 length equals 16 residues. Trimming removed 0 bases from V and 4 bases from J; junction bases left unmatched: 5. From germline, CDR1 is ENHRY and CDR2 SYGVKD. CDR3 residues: CAISESRASGRYEQYF. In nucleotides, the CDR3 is TGTGCCATCAGTGAGTCTAGGGCTAGCGGGAGGTACGAGCAGTACTTC.

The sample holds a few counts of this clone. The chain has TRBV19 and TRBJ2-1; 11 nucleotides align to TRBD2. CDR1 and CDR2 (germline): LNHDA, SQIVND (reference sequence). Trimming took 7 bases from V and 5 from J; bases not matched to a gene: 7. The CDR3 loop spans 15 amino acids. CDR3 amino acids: CASNFMTSGDNEQFF. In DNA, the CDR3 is TGTGCCAGTAATTTTATGACTAGCGGGGACAATGAGCAGTTCTTC.